This is a list of T cell receptor beta chains from one sample in a study of cytomegalovirus exposure and HLA in healthy donors. Profiled with immunoSEQ multiplex PCR; TCRdb holds only in-frame clones, not every one. Of about 73,000 clones listed, 75% were seen once; the top ten hold around an eighth. The source material was PBMCs. These receptors were taken from a man aged 65-85 years in good health and CMV-seronegative. Both conserved end residues are part of each CDR3. Fields, in order: clone size, J gene, D gene, V gene, CDR3 protein, CDR3 DNA. A D gene is named only where the DNA matches it firmly. Clone size is stated in some rows and not others, as once, few, many or a class when expanded.

NA	TRBJ1-1	TRBD1	TRBV28	CASSSGTGVNTEAFF	TGTGCCAGCAGTTCAGGGACAGGGGTGAACACTGAAGCTTTCTTT
NA	TRBJ1-1	NA	TRBV7-2	CASSLRGGEGTEAFF	TGTGCCAGCAGCTTAAGGGGGGGCGAGGGCACTGAAGCTTTCTTT
NA	TRBJ1-6	NA	TRBV27	CASSRGPGLNSPLHF	TGTGCCAGCAGTCGAGGGCCAGGTCTCAATTCACCCCTCCACTTT
few	TRBJ1-1	NA	TRBV6-6	CASSILQGNTEAFF	TGTGCCAGCAGTATCCTACAGGGTAACACTGAAGCTTTCTTT
NA	TRBJ2-7	TRBD2	TRBV30	CAWSVRGGLSYEQYF	TGTGCCTGGAGTGTACGGGGGGGGCTCTCCTACGAGCAGTACTTC
NA	TRBJ1-1	NA	TRBV5-5	CASRGRVEAFF	TGTGCCAGCAGGGGGAGAGTAGAAGCTTTCTTT
NA	TRBJ2-7	TRBD2	TRBV18	CASSHSGVSSEQYF	TGTGCCAGCTCACATAGCGGGGTGTCATCCGAGCAGTACTTC
few	TRBJ2-3	NA	TRBV2	CASTSLPSGDTQYF	TGTGCCAGCACCTCATTGCCCTCCGGAGATACGCAGTATTTT
NA	TRBJ1-2	TRBD1	TRBV2	CASRPGQGYDGYTF	TGTGCCAGCCGGCCCGGACAGGGTTATGATGGCTACACCTTC
NA	TRBJ1-1	TRBD1	TRBV30	CAWSRGTGTEAFF	TGTGCCTGGAGCCGAGGGACAGGCACTGAAGCTTTCTTT
NA	TRBJ1-3	NA	TRBV9	CASSVDQGMYGGNTIYF	TGTGCCAGCAGCGTAGATCAGGGGATGTATGGTGGAAACACCATATATTTT